The clone carrying this T cell receptor (beta chain) was seen many times. These data originate in a study of low-dose radiotherapy and immunotherapy resistance in tumors. At the level of the study: The regimen for patients comprised intravenous nivolumab 240 mg every two weeks plus intravenous ipilimumab 1 mg/kg every six weeks. Intravenously given cyclophosphamide 200 mg/m2 followed a two-week schedule that placed each dose one day before radiation and immunotherapy.

Covering alpha and beta chains, TRAV- and TRBV-specific primers were used for the first-strand cDNA. Amplification, which lasted around 20 PCR cycles, used a constant-region primer and V-primer adapter to amplify TCRs. TCRdb reprocessed the reads with MiXCR, giving one entry per CDR3 protein. The sample consists of tens of thousands of distinct CDR3 sequences, about 23% of them appearing once. Per germline, CDR1 SGHDT and CDR2 YYEEEE. With 1 base clipped from V and 0 bases from J, the junction kept 12 bases outside the gene matches. The CDR3 length is 20 residues. Time point indicated: before trial treatment.

The sequence derives from a male donor with prostate cancer. Sample: PBMCs, taken before treatment. The V call is TRBV5-6, the J call TRBJ2-4, with 11 bases matching TRBD2. CDR3 in amino acids: CASSLRGTGLAELAKNIQYF. The DNA of the CDR3 is TGTGCCAGCAGCTTGAGGGGGACGGGACTAGCGGAACTAGCCAAAAACATTCAGTACTTC.